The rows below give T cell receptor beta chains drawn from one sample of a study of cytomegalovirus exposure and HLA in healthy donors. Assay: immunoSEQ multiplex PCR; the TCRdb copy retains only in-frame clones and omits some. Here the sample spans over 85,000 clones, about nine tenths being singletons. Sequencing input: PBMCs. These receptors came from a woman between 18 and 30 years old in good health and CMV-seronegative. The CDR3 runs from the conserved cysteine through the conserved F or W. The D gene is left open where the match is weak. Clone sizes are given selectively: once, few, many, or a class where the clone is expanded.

TGTGCCAGAAAGAACGACAGGGCCTATGGCTACACCTTC	CARKNDRAYGYTF	TRBJ1-2	TRBV2	-	TRBD1
TGTGCCAGCTATAACCAGGCGGGGGGGCAAGAGACCCAGTACTTC	CASYNQAGGQETQYF	TRBJ2-5	TRBV2	once	TRBD2
TGTGCCAGCGCGGTTCCAGGGCAGAACTATGGCTACACCTTC	CASAVPGQNYGYTF	TRBJ1-2	TRBV28	-	-
TGTGCCAGCAGCCAAGAAAGCGGCGGGTTTAAGACCGGGTTGGAGTACTTC	CASSQESGGFKTGLEYF	TRBJ2-7	TRBV4-2	-	-
TGTGCCTGGAGCCACGGGAGGGGTGAGCAGTTCTTC	CAWSHGRGEQFF	TRBJ2-1	TRBV30	-	TRBD2
TGTGCCAGCAGCCAAGAGGGGGGGGCCACAGATACGCAGTATTTT	CASSQEGGATDTQYF	TRBJ2-3	TRBV2	-	-
TGTGCCAGCAGCTTGGAACGGTTCTACGAGCAGTACTTC	CASSLERFYEQYF	TRBJ2-7	TRBV5-5	-	-
TGTGCCAGCAGCCAAGAAACAGGGGATTCCTATTATGGCTACACCTTC	CASSQETGDSYYGYTF	TRBJ1-2	TRBV4-2	once	TRBD1
TGTGCCAGCAGCATAGACGGGGGAGGTGAAAAACTGTTTTTT	CASSIDGGGEKLFF	TRBJ1-4	TRBV11-2	-	-
TGTGCCAGCAGTGTAGAGGCTAGCGGTCGCTACGAGCAGTACTTC	CASSVEASGRYEQYF	TRBJ2-7	TRBV6-1	-	TRBD2
TGTGCCAGCAGTTTACTAGGGACTCAGGAGACCCAGTACTTC	CASSLLGTQETQYF	TRBJ2-5	TRBV27	-	-
TGCGCCAGCAGCCCGGGTCCTTCCAACTCTGGAAACACCATATATTTT	CASSPGPSNSGNTIYF	TRBJ1-3	TRBV5-1	once	-
TGTGCCAGCAACCCGACAGGGGGTAGGAGCTCCTACGAGCAGTACTTC	CASNPTGGRSSYEQYF	TRBJ2-7	TRBV28	-	TRBD1
TGTGCCAGCTCACCCAGTGAAGCGGAGCAGTACTTC	CASSPSEAEQYF	TRBJ2-7	TRBV18	-	-
TGCGCCAGCAGCTCGGCAGGGGTATCGGGAAACACCATATATTTT	CASSSAGVSGNTIYF	TRBJ1-3	TRBV5-1	few	-
TGTGCCTGGAACTCGGGGGTTCAAGAGACCCAGTACTTC	CAWNSGVQETQYF	TRBJ2-5	TRBV30	-	-
TGCGCCAGCAGCTCGGGACAGGGTAGTTCAGATACGCAGTATTTT	CASSSGQGSSDTQYF	TRBJ2-3	TRBV5-1	-	TRBD1
TGTGCCAGCAGCTTGGGAGATCAGCCCCAGCATTTT	CASSLGDQPQHF	TRBJ1-5	TRBV5-5	-	-
TGTGCCAGCAGTCTTCGACAGGGGTCCCCGGATACGCAGTATTTT	CASSLRQGSPDTQYF	TRBJ2-3	TRBV6-1	-	TRBD1
TGTGCCTGGAGTACTCAGGGCGAACAGCCCCAGCATTTT	CAWSTQGEQPQHF	TRBJ1-5	TRBV30	once	-
TGTGCCAGCAGAGAAGCGGGAGTCCTGGACACCGGGGAGCTGTTTTTT	CASREAGVLDTGELFF	TRBJ2-2	TRBV6-1	-	TRBD2
TGTGCCAGCAGCCACCTCGTGAGGGCACCCACCTACAATGAGCAGTTCTTC	CASSHLVRAPTYNEQFF	TRBJ2-1	TRBV14	-	-
TGTGCCAGCAGCTTACAAGGAGGGCCGGGCTATGAGCAGTTCTTC	CASSLQGGPGYEQFF	TRBJ2-1	TRBV11-2	-	-
TGTGCCAGCAGTCCGTACAGGGACGGCACTGAAGCTTTCTTT	CASSPYRDGTEAFF	TRBJ1-1	TRBV2	-	-
TGTGCCAGCAGCTCGATCGGGGGGTATCAGCCCCAGCATTTT	CASSSIGGYQPQHF	TRBJ1-5	TRBV6-5	once	-
TGCGCCAGCAGTGAAAAACGATTGTTGGGACTCTACAATGAGCAGTTCTTC	CASSEKRLLGLYNEQFF	TRBJ2-1	TRBV10-1	-	-
TGTGCCAGCAGTCAAGGACGGGGGGATCAGCCCCAGCATTTT	CASSQGRGDQPQHF	TRBJ1-5	TRBV5-6	-	-
TGTGCCAGCAGAAAAAAGGGGTACGAGCAGTACTTC	CASRKKGYEQYF	TRBJ2-7	TRBV28	-	-
TGCGCCAGCAGCCAAGCTATGCGGGGACAGCCTAGCACAGATACGCAGTATTTT	CASSQAMRGQPSTDTQYF	TRBJ2-3	TRBV4-3	-	-
TGTGCCATCAGTGAGTCTTTCAGGGAAATGGATGGCTACACCTTC	CAISESFREMDGYTF	TRBJ1-2	TRBV10-3	-	-
TGTGCCAGCAGTCCAGGGGGGAGCAATCAGCCCCAGCATTTT	CASSPGGSNQPQHF	TRBJ1-5	TRBV28	few	TRBD1
TGTGCCAGCAGCCCGGGACTAGCGGGAGTAGGGTACGAGCAGTACTTC	CASSPGLAGVGYEQYF	TRBJ2-7	TRBV28	once	TRBD2
TGTGCCAGAAGCCCGGGACTAGCGGGGAACACCGGGGAGCTGTTTTTT	CARSPGLAGNTGELFF	TRBJ2-2	TRBV5-3	once	TRBD2
TGTGCCAGCAGCGAGGATCCCTATGGCTACACCTTC	CASSEDPYGYTF	TRBJ1-2	TRBV28	-	-
TGTGCCAGCAGCAAAACTACTCTGGGGGGAGAAAAACTGTTTTTT	CASSKTTLGGEKLFF	TRBJ1-4	TRBV7-2	-	-
TGTGCCAGCAGTTACTCGTGGACAGGGGCCTACGAGCAGTACTTC	CASSYSWTGAYEQYF	TRBJ2-7	TRBV6-5	-	TRBD1
TGCGCCAGCAGCCAAGTTGTGTTCATTGGGGGGGGTAATGAAAAACTGTTTTTT	CASSQVVFIGGGNEKLFF	TRBJ1-4	TRBV4-1	-	-
TGCGCCAGCAGCCTTCGGACAGGCGGAACAACTAATGAAAAACTGTTTTTT	CASSLRTGGTTNEKLFF	TRBJ1-4	TRBV4-1	once	TRBD1
TGTGCCAGCAGCCCTAATCCTGGGCGAGAGACCCAGTACTTC	CASSPNPGRETQYF	TRBJ2-5	TRBV11-2	-	-
TGTGCCAGTAGTACCCCCTTACGGGGGATGGACGAGCAGTACTTC	CASSTPLRGMDEQYF	TRBJ2-7	TRBV19	-	-
TGCGCCAGCAGCCAAGGGCCTTGGGAGCTGTTTTTT	CASSQGPWELFF	TRBJ2-2	TRBV4-1	-	-
TGTGCCAGCGGGGGACTCCCGGGCAATGAGCAGTTCTTC	CASGGLPGNEQFF	TRBJ2-1	TRBV9	-	-